Listed here is a single T cell receptor (beta chain). The antigen remains undetermined. The CDR3 covers 13 residues. V was cut by 10 bases and J by 0 bases, with 12 bases left in between. Germline V gene sequence: CDR1 MNHNS, CDR2 SASEGT. The data originate from a study of cytomegalovirus exposure and HLA in healthy donors. Study-wide background: A prior study identified approximately 110 million unique TCR beta sequences from roughly 180 million T cells. Study conclusions and caveats: Accurate prediction of HLA-A and HLA-B alleles (for most subjects) was reportedly achieved from TCR beta sequences. One variant, a missense change in DCLRE1C, was linked in a later analysis to TCR beta V- and J-gene trimming.

The PCR contained 60 Vbeta and 13 Jbeta primers. The table came from immunoSEQ multiplex PCR; TCRdb's copy has only in-frame clones and leaves some out. In the table there are approximately 150,000 clones, more than 70% of which are singletons. J is TRBJ1-1 and V is TRBV6-1; no reliable D call. Sequenced sample: PBMCs. This receptor was taken from a male donor in good health and CMV-seronegative. The CDR3 reads CATRRSMNTEAFF. CDR3 in DNA: TGTGCCACCAGACGGTCGATGAACACTGAAGCTTTCTTT.